The count of the clone carrying this T cell receptor (beta chain) is one. CDR3 length equals 16 residues. Germline V gene sequence: CDR1 MGHRA, CDR2 YSYEKL. With V trimmed by 4 bases and J by 5 bases, 10 bases remained unmatched. The sample belongs to a study of T-cell reconstitution after alpha-beta-depleted transplantation in children. For TCRbeta, the library was prepared with unique molecular identifiers. TCRdb analysed the PCR reads with MiXCR anew, one entry per CDR3 protein. The table includes some 390,000 distinct CDR3 sequences, roughly 22% detected once. The TCR comes from a human donor who donated a stem cell graft to a child with acute myeloid leukemia. The sample consisted of PBMCs from the stem cell graft donor, taken from the stem cell graft. The chain employs TRBV4-1 and TRBJ2-1; 8 bases agree with TRBD2. The CDR3, as DNA: TGCGCCAGCAGCCGATCAGCGGGAGATATCGACAATGAGCAGTTCTTC. Translated, it gives CASSRSAGDIDNEQFF.